The T cell receptor beta chain described here comes from a study of cytomegalovirus exposure and HLA in healthy donors. About the research overall: An early data release held 75 million to 100 million unique TCRs from HLA-typed donors. Findings of the study overall: For most TCR beta V segments, an earlier analysis put the productive rate at about 87% or about 30% of the time.

About this clone: Its target is not known.

This PCR relied on a set of 60 Vbeta primers and 13 Jbeta primers. This table comes from immunoSEQ multiplex PCR, and its TCRdb copy is limited to in-frame clones, with some not included. The record lists roughly 51,000 clones, of which the ten most abundant hold approximately 9.9%. The ends were cut back, 8 bases at V and 2 bases at J, with 17 bases in the middle. The CDR3 extends over 14 amino acids. Germline V CDR1 and CDR2: SQVTM, ANQGSEA. The specimen sequenced was PBMCs. The clonotype originates from a woman aged 50 to 65 in good health and CMV-seropositive. The V and J genes are TRBV29-1 and TRBJ2-3; TRBD1 is a possible D gene (5 bases). The CDR3 protein is CSWAASRATDTQYF. As DNA, the CDR3 is TGCAGCTGGGCGGCGTCCAGGGCCACAGATACGCAGTATTTT.